The T cell receptor (beta chain) under discussion was sequenced for a study of monozygotic twins with inflammatory bowel disease. Whole-study results and caveats: Clonotype sharing was lower in IBD patients than healthy twins, most markedly with disease activity.

Germline loops: CDR1 SGHTA, CDR2 FQGNSA. There are 14 residues in the CDR3. Remarks on this clonotype: No antigen is known for it.

Researchers used around 3,800 ng of total RNA for each TCR library. Template switching added UMIs carrying a 6-nucleotide sample barcode. TCRdb reprocessed the 5' RACE reads, keeping one entry per CDR3 protein, no DNA. Its clone listing holds about 350,000 distinct CDR3 sequences. The sequenced material came from blood. The clonotype was recovered from a human donor with ulcerative colitis or Crohn's disease, or a healthy co-twin of an affected twin (not recorded which). This chain links TRBV7-2 with TRBJ1-1. The CDR3 protein is CASSFYGEWTEAFF.